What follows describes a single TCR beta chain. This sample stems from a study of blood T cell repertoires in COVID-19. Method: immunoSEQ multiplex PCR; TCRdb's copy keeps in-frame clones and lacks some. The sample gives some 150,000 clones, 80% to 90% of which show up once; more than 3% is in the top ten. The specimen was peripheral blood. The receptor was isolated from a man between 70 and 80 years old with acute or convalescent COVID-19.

CDR3 amino acids: CASSLSSGRTYGYTF. The CDR3 region has the DNA TGTGCCAGCAGCTTATCTTCAGGGAGGACCTATGGCTACACCTTC. The chain combines TRBV7-9 with TRBJ1-2; possible D gene TRBD1, 5 bases. CDR1 and CDR2 from the germline V gene are SEHNR and FQNEAQ (reference sequence). The V and J ends lost 2 bases and 4 bases respectively, with 14 bases between them. This CDR3 contains 15 residues.